This entry concerns a single T cell receptor (beta chain). Its antigen is not identified. 5'-RACE, quantitative and with molecular barcodes, yielded the TCR beta libraries. Each CDR3 protein gets one entry after TCRdb re-called the 5' RACE reads with MiXCR. The repertoire includes about 260,000 distinct CDR3 sequences, 20% of them detected once, and less than 9.5% sits in the top ten. The sample is drawn from a study of CD8 T cells in ankylosing spondylitis. General observations from the study: Reportedly, matched ankylosing spondylitis synovial fluid was significantly enriched for disease-linked clones. About 8 highly homologous variants made up a TCR beta motif, and this motif appeared characteristic of ankylosing spondylitis blood. Peripheral blood held disease-linked clones only at relatively low frequency, and these were CD8+.

The CDR3 spans 16 residues. Germline CDR1 and CDR2: SGHRS and YFSETQ. V trimming: 0 bases; J trimming: 4 bases; junction bases outside the gene matches: 9. The rearrangement links TRBV5-1 to TRBJ1-1; 7 nucleotides match TRBD1. The clonotype comes from a male donor with ankylosing spondylitis or in good health (not recorded which). What was sequenced was blood, either unsorted or a sorted T cell fraction (not recorded which). The CDR3 is CASSLVTGDFGTEAFF. Written as DNA, the CDR3 is TGCGCCAGCAGCTTGGTAACAGGGGACTTTGGCACTGAAGCTTTCTTT.